This T cell receptor (beta chain) was documented in a study of blood T cells in healthy people across ages. This clonotype was counted a single time. The antigen is not known. Healthy Russian Caucasian donors spanned ages about 6 to 90 years. The extraction recovered at least 5 micrograms of total RNA per sample. Notes on the study in general: Both naive CD4+ cell counts and diversity were greater in long-lived donors than in aged donors.

Sample-barcoded 5' priming and a J-beta primer mix drove a second PCR of about 6 to 12 cycles. MiXCR was run by TCRdb on the 5' RACE reads, yielding one entry per CDR3 protein. Of around 670,000 distinct CDR3 sequences listed, around 31% were seen once; the top ten hold approximately 14%. Sequenced: blood. This receptor was identified in a woman older than 75 in good health.

The CDR3 DNA follows: TGTGCCAGCGGCGATGGGGCCTCTGGGGCCAACGTCCTGACTTTC. Amino acids: CASGDGASGANVLTF. The genes are TRBV7-8 and TRBJ2-6; TRBD1 might be the D (5 bases). The length of the CDR3 is 15 residues. Germline assignment: CDR1 SGHVS and CDR2 FQNEAQ. V was clipped by 8 bases and J by 0 bases, with 11 bases between them.